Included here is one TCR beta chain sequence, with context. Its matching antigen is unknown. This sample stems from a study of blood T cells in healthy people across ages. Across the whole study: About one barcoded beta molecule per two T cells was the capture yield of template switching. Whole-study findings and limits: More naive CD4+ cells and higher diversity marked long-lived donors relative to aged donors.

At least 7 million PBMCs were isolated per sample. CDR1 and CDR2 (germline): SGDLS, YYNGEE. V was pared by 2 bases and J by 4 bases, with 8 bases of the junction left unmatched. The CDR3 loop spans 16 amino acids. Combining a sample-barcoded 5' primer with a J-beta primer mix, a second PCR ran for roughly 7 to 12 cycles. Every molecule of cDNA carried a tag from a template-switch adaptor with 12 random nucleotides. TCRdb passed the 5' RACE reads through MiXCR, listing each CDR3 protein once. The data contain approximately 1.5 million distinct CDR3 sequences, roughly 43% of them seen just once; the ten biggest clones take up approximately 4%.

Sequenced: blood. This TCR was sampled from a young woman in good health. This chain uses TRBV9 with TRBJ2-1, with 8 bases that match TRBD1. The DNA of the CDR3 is TGTGCCAGCAGCGTCGAGGACAGGGATTGGTACAATGAGCAGTTCTTC. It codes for CASSVEDRDWYNEQFF.